A single sample gave rise to the 27 T cell receptor beta chains below, sequenced in a study of cytomegalovirus exposure and HLA in healthy donors. Sequencing used immunoSEQ multiplex PCR; TCRdb keeps in-frame clones, though not all of them. Of approximately 82,000 clones listed, 85% to 95% were seen once; the top ten hold 0.65% to 0.7%. Material: PBMCs. These TCRs come from a man younger than 30 in good health and CMV-seronegative.

This chain links TRBV7-9 with TRBJ2-1; TRBD1 matches 8 bases. Germline trimming cut 2 bases from V and 7 bases from J; bases unmatched to any gene: 4. The CDR3 has 14 residues. Germline lookup yields CDR1 SEHNR and CDR2 FQNEAQ (reference sequence). CDR3 bases: TGTGCCAGCAGCTTACAGGGGGCTCATAATGAGCAGTTCTTC. Translated, it gives CASSLQGAHNEQFF. Based on the CDR3 plus reference TRBV7-9 and TRBJ2-1, the full variable domain is DTGVSQNPRHKITKRGQNVTFRCDPISEHNRLYWYRQTLGQGPEFLTYFQNEAQLEKSRLLSDRFSAERPKGSFSTLEIQRTEQGDSAMYLCASSLQGAHNEQFFGPGTRLTVL.

The CDR3 loop is CASSSRRGQVRGSGSEAFF. Here the CDR3 DNA reads TGTGCCAGCAGCTCGCGCCGGGGACAGGTGAGAGGGTCGGGTAGTGAAGCTTTCTTT. This sequence joins TRBV7-6 and TRBJ1-1, with 8 bases identical to TRBD1. The V gene end was trimmed by 4 bases and the J gene end by 7 bases; junction bases not matched to a gene: 23. The germline V gene encodes CDR1 SGHVS and CDR2 FNYEAQ. The CDR3 runs to 19 residues. Together with reference TRBV7-6 and TRBJ1-1, the CDR3 gives the full variable domain: GAGVSQSPRYKVTKRGQDVALRCDPISGHVSLYWYRQALGQGPEFLTYFNYEAQQDKSGLPNDRFSAERPEGSISTLTIQRTEQRDSAMYRCASSSRRGQVRGSGSEAFFGQGTRLTVV.

The chain employs TRBV27 and TRBJ1-2; D call uncertain. Germline V lookup: CDR1 MNHEY, CDR2 SMNVEV (reference sequence). CDR3 length: 13 residues. V lost 3 bases and J lost 5, with 10 bases in between. CDR3 in amino acids: CASSLNGVYGYTF. DNA of the CDR3: TGTGCCAGCAGTTTGAACGGGGTATATGGCTACACCTTC.

The V gene is TRBV7-3, the J gene TRBJ2-1; 14 nucleotides line up with TRBD2. There are 15 residues in the CDR3. The germline CDR1 and CDR2 sequences are SGHTA and FQGTGA. V lost 5 bases and J lost 8; bases outside the gene matches: 5. DNA of the CDR3: TGTGCCAGCAGCCTCGGGACTAGCGGGAGCTATGAGCAGTTCTTC. This encodes CASSLGTSGSYEQFF.

The rearrangement uses TRBV7-2 and TRBJ2-5, with 8 bases aligning to TRBD2. CDR3 length: 14 residues. V trimming: 6 bases; J trimming: 3 bases; junction bases outside the gene matches: 6. Germline V gene lookup returns CDR1 SGHTA and CDR2 FQGNSA. The CDR3 DNA reads TGTGCCAGCAGTCTAGCGGGTTACAAAGAGACCCAGTACTTC. Translating it yields CASSLAGYKETQYF. Drawing the rest from reference TRBV7-2 and TRBJ2-5, the complete variable domain is GAGVSQSPSNKVTEKGKDVELRCDPISGHTALYWYRQSLGQGLEFLIYFQGNSAPDKSGLPSDRFSAERTGGSVSTLTIQRTQQEDSAVYLCASSLAGYKETQYFGPGTRLLVL.

The chain links TRBV19 to TRBJ1-2, with D maybe TRBD1 (6 bases). The germline gives CDR1 LNHDA, CDR2 SQIVND (reference sequence). The V gene lost 5 bases and the J gene lost 3 bases, with 10 bases spanning the gap. The CDR3 loop spans 13 amino acids. CDR3 residues: CASSVTGYYGYTF. For the CDR3, the DNA is TGTGCCAGTAGTGTAACAGGGTACTATGGCTACACCTTC.

The sample holds a few counts of this clone. The rearrangement uses TRBV9 and TRBJ2-3, with TRBD2 identical over 13 bases. CDR3 length: 17 amino acids. J lost 4 bases, V lost 4 bases, and 9 bases had no gene match. CDR1 is SGDLS and CDR2 is YYNGEE in the germline V gene. This chain's CDR3 is CASSSRLAGGLADTQYF. The CDR3 DNA reads as TGTGCCAGCAGCTCGCGACTAGCGGGAGGATTAGCAGATACGCAGTATTTT.

In its sample, this clone was seen once. The chain combines TRBV5-4 with TRBJ1-1; weak D call: TRBD1 (6 bases). Germline CDR1 and CDR2: SGHNT and YYREEE (reference sequence). The ends were cut back, 1 base at V and 1 base at J, with 11 bases in the middle. This CDR3 contains 15 residues. The CDR3 spells CASSLPQGKNTEAFF. CDR3 nucleotides: TGTGCCAGCAGCTTGCCCCAGGGGAAGAACACTGAAGCTTTCTTT.

The chain employs TRBV28 and TRBJ2-7, with 10 bases lining up with TRBD2. This CDR3 comprises 15 residues. V shed 2 bases and J 7 bases; nucleotides not matched to a gene: 8. CDR1 MDHEN and CDR2 SYDVKM come from the germline V gene. The CDR3 DNA reads TGTGCCAGCAGTTTAACGGCTAGCGGGAGAGGTGAGCAGTACTTC. Protein sequence: CASSLTASGRGEQYF.

The chain is built from TRBV28 and TRBJ2-5, with D maybe TRBD1 (5 bases). V dropped 4 bases and J dropped 5 bases, with 20 bases sitting between them. Germline V gene lookup returns CDR1 MDHEN and CDR2 SYDVKM. The CDR3 spans 16 residues. The CDR3 region is CASSSIPGKSRETQYF. CDR3 sequence (DNA): TGTGCCAGCAGTTCGATACCAGGGAAAAGTAGGGAGACCCAGTACTTC.

This clone was recorded only once. The chain links TRBV5-1 to TRBJ2-5; 8 nucleotides agree with TRBD2. CDR1 and CDR2 from the germline V gene are SGHRS and YFSETQ. Trimming cost V 3 bases and J 6 bases; bases outside gene matches: 16. This CDR3 has 17 residues. DNA for the CDR3: TGCGCCAGCAGCTCAACACTCGGGGGGGCCGGGCTAAAGACCCAGTACTTC. Translating it yields CASSSTLGGAGLKTQYF.

This chain uses TRBV13 with TRBJ2-2; possibly TRBD1 for D (6 bases). V lost 2 bases to trimming and J lost 2 bases, with 9 bases between them. This CDR3 contains 15 residues. In germline, CDR1 is PRHDT, CDR2 FYEKMQ (reference sequence). CDR3 region: CASSLRGGNTGELFF. The CDR3 nucleotides read TGTGCCAGCAGCTTACGAGGGGGAAACACCGGGGAGCTGTTTTTT.

V usage is TRBV30 and J usage is TRBJ2-1, with 9 bases lining up with TRBD2. Germline loops: CDR1 GTSNPN, CDR2 SVGIG (reference sequence). This CDR3 region has 21 residues. V gave up 1 base and J gave up 0 bases; unmatched junction bases: 19. CDR3 sequence reads: CAWSGPRWGGRATSSYNEQFF. In DNA, the CDR3 is TGTGCCTGGAGTGGCCCCCGTTGGGGCGGGAGGGCCACGAGCTCCTACAATGAGCAGTTCTTC.

V and J are TRBV15 and TRBJ1-4, with TRBD1 matching 9 bases. This CDR3 is 16 amino acids long. V trimming: 1 base; J trimming: 5 bases; junction bases outside the gene matches: 5. Germline CDR1 and CDR2: LNHNV and YYDKDF (reference sequence). The CDR3 nucleotides read TGTGCCACCAGCAGAGGCTGGACAGGGGAAAATGAAAAACTGTTTTTT. Translating it yields CATSRGWTGENEKLFF.

V and J are TRBV7-9 and TRBJ1-1; 10 bases are a match to TRBD1. The CDR3 totals 17 residues. Unmatched junction bases numbered 9, after V lost 1 base and J lost 4 bases. Germline V gene lookup returns CDR1 SEHNR and CDR2 FQNEAQ (reference sequence). In DNA, the CDR3 is TGTGCCAGCAGCTTAGGAGGGACAGGGGATAGGAGCACTGAAGCTTTCTTT. It specifies CASSLGGTGDRSTEAFF.

J is TRBJ1-2 and V is TRBV5-6; a possible D gene is TRBD1 (5 bases). CDR1 SGHDT and CDR2 YYEEEE come from the germline V gene. The CDR3 spans 12 residues. With 4 bases removed from V and 6 bases from J, the gap between germline ends came to 10 bases. The CDR3 reads CASSLGTDGYTF. The DNA for the CDR3 is TGTGCCAGCAGCCTCGGGACTGATGGCTACACCTTC.

As DNA, the CDR3 is TGTGCCAGCAGCCTCTTCCAGGGACTAGCGGGGCGGGAAGAGACCCAGTACTTC. Translation: CASSLFQGLAGREETQYF. V gene TRBV7-8 combines with J gene TRBJ2-5; TRBD2 matches at 13 bases. Unmatched junction bases numbered 12, after V lost 5 bases and J lost 3 bases. Germline V gives CDR1 SGHVS, CDR2 FQNEAQ. The CDR3 is 18 amino acids.

V usage is TRBV7-9 and J usage is TRBJ1-6; TRBD1 aligns across 7 bases. Per germline, CDR1 SEHNR and CDR2 FQNEAQ (reference sequence). The CDR3 totals 15 residues. J lost 9 bases, V lost 2 bases, and 7 bases had no gene match. The CDR3 here is CASSLRTGSSSPLHF. CDR3 DNA: TGTGCCAGCAGCTTAAGGACAGGCAGCAGTTCACCCCTCCACTTT.

The chain uses TRBV4-2 and TRBJ2-6, with D possibly matching TRBD2 (6 bases). CDR3 length: 17 amino acids. Per germline, CDR1 LGHNA and CDR2 YNFKEQ. The V end lost 4 bases, the J end lost 0 bases, and 13 bases lay between the germline ends. The CDR3 DNA reads TGTGCCAGCAGCCGGGACCGGGGGAGCTCTGGGGCCAACGTCCTGACTTTC. Translation: CASSRDRGSSGANVLTF.

The chain couples TRBV4-3 to TRBJ1-1; tentatively, D is TRBD1 (6 bases). Germline CDR1 LGHNA, CDR2 YSLEER. The CDR3 is 16 amino acids. V was trimmed by 3 bases and J by 0 bases, leaving 14 bases between them. DNA of the CDR3: TGCGCCAGCAGCCAGCATGGCGGGGGCATGAACACTGAAGCTTTCTTT. It yields the protein CASSQHGGGMNTEAFF.

V gene TRBV7-2 combines with J gene TRBJ2-5, with D possibly being TRBD1 (5 bases). The CDR3 covers 14 residues. The V end was cut by 1 base, the J end by 5 bases, with 11 bases between. Looked up from germline, CDR1 is SGHTA and CDR2 is FQGNSA. As DNA, the CDR3 is TGTGCCAGCAGCTTAGTATCAGGGAAGGAGACCCAGTACTTC. Its translation: CASSLVSGKETQYF.

In DNA, the CDR3 is TGTGCCAGCAGTCCGGGACTAGCGGGGAGATCCAATGAGCAGTTCTTC. Protein: CASSPGLAGRSNEQFF. V gene TRBV27 combines with J gene TRBJ2-1, with 13 bases fitting TRBD2. The CDR3 has 16 residues. Per the germline V gene, CDR1 is MNHEY and CDR2 is SMNVEV (reference sequence). With V trimmed by 5 bases and J by 6 bases, 7 bases remained unmatched.

The chain has TRBV4-1 and TRBJ1-5, with 8 bases identical to TRBD1. CDR1 is MGHRA, CDR2 YSYEKL, per germline. There are 16 residues in the CDR3. V dropped 2 bases and J dropped 5; count of bases not matched to a gene: 8. The CDR3: CASSQPTGGIDQPQHF. The DNA for the CDR3 is TGCGCCAGCAGCCAACCCACAGGGGGTATTGATCAGCCCCAGCATTTT.

This sequence joins TRBV30 and TRBJ1-1; D not certain. Germline V CDR1 and CDR2: GTSNPN, SVGIG (reference sequence). The CDR3 contains 14 residues. Trimming cost V 2 bases and J 11 bases, with 21 bases left between them. The CDR3 protein is CAWSTPIDEAWAFF. For the CDR3, the DNA is TGTGCCTGGAGTACACCCATTGATGAGGCGTGGGCTTTCTTT.

The rearrangement uses TRBV6-1 and TRBJ1-1, with a tentative D call TRBD1 (5 bases). The CDR3 has 14 amino acids. The germline V and J ends were trimmed by 1 base and 1 base, with 7 bases remaining between them. Germline-derived CDR1 and CDR2 are MNHNS and SASEGT. The CDR3 DNA reads as TGTGCCAGCAGTGAAGACAGGAAGAACACTGAAGCTTTCTTT. This gives the protein CASSEDRKNTEAFF.

The rearrangement links TRBV27 to TRBJ2-5; 16 bases align to TRBD2. This CDR3 is 20 amino acids long. CDR1 MNHEY and CDR2 SMNVEV come from the germline V gene (reference sequence). V gave up 0 bases and J gave up 2 bases; unmatched junction bases: 9. The CDR3 loop is CASSLSAYPGLAGGQETQYF. The CDR3, as DNA: TGTGCCAGCAGTTTATCGGCCTACCCGGGACTAGCGGGGGGGCAAGAGACCCAGTACTTC.

The J gene is TRBJ2-7, the V gene TRBV5-8; the D is unclear. Trimming shortened V by 4 bases and J by 2 bases, and 13 bases separated the two germline ends. The CDR3 length is 14 residues. From germline, CDR1 is SGHTS and CDR2 YDEGEE. In nucleotides, the CDR3 is TGTGCCAGCAGCCCCACAAACATGCCCTACGAGCAGTACTTC. It yields the protein CASSPTNMPYEQYF.